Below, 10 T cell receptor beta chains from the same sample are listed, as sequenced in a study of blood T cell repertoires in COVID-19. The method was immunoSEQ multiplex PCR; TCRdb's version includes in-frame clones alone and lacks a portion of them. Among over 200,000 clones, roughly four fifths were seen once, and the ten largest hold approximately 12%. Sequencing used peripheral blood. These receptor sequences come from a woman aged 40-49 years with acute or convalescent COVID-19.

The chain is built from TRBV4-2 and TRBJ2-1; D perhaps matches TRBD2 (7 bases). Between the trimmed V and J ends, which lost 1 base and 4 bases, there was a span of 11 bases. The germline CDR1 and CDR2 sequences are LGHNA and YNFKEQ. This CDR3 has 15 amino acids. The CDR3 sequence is CASSQGGGPYNEQFF. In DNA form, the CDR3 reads TGTGCCAGCAGCCAAGGGGGGGGCCCTTACAATGAGCAGTTCTTC.

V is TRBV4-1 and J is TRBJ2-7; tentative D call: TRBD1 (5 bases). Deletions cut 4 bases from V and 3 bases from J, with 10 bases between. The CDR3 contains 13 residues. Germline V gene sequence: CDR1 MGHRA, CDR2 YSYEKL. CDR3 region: CASSPLDSYEQYF. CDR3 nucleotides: TGCGCCAGCAGCCCTCTCGACAGCTACGAGCAGTACTTC.

Here the CDR3 DNA reads TGTGCCAGCTCACCGGAAGTAGCGGGGAGGAATGAGCAGTTCTTC. The encoded protein is CASSPEVAGRNEQFF. V is TRBV18 and J is TRBJ2-1; the match to TRBD2 covers 8 bases. The CDR3 length is 15 residues. The ends lost 3 bases at V and 7 bases at J; junction bases unmatched: 8. In germline, CDR1 is KGHSH, CDR2 LQKENI.

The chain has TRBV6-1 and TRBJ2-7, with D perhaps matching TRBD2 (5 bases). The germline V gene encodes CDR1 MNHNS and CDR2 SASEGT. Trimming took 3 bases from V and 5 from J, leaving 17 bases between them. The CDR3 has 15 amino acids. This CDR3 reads CASSEVRGSVHEQYF. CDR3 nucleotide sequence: TGTGCCAGCAGTGAGGTGAGAGGGTCCGTCCACGAGCAGTACTTC.

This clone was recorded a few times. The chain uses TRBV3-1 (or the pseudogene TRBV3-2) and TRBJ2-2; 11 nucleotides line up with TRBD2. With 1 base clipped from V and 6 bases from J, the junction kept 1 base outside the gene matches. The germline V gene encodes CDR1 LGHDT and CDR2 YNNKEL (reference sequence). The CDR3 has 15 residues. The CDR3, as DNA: TGTGCCAGCAGCCAAGGTAGCGGGAGGGCCGGGGAGCTGTTTTTT. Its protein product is CASSQGSGRAGELFF.

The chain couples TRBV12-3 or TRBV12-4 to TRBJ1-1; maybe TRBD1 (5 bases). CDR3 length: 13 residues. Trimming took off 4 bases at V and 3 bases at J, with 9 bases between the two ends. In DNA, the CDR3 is TGTGCCAGCAGTTGGGGCAGGGACACTGAAGCTTTCTTT. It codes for CASSWGRDTEAFF.

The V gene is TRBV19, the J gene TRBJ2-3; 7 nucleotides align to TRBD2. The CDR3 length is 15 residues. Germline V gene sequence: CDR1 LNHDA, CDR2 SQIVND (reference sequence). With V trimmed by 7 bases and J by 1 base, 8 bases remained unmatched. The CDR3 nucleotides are TGTGCCAGTAAGCCGATGGCGGGAGGCACAGATACGCAGTATTTT. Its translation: CASKPMAGGTDTQYF. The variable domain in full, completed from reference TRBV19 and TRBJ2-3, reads DGGITQSPKYLFRKEGQNVTLSCEQNLNHDAMYWYRQDPGQGLRLIYYSQIVNDFQKGDIAEGYSVSREKKESFPLTVTSAQKNPTAFYLCASKPMAGGTDTQYFGPGTRLTVL.

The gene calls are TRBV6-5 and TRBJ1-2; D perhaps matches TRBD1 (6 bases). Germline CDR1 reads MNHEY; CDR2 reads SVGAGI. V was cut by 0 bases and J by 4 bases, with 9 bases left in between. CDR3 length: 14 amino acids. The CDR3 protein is CASSYSMTGYGYTF. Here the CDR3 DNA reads TGTGCCAGCAGTTACTCGATGACAGGCTATGGCTACACCTTC.

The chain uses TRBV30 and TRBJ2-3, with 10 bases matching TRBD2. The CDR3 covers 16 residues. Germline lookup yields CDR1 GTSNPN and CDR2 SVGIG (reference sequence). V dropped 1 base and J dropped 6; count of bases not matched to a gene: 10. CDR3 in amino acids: CAWSGASGSQGDTQYF. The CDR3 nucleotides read TGTGCCTGGAGTGGGGCTAGCGGGAGTCAGGGGGATACGCAGTATTTT.

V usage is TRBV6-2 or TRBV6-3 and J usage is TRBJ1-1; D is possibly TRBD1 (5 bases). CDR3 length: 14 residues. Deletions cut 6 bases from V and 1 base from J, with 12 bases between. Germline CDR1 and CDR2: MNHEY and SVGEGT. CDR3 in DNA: TGTGCCAGCAGCTCGCCGGACAAGAACACTGAAGCTTTCTTT. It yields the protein CASSSPDKNTEAFF.